Sequencing of this TCR beta chain was carried out in a study of chemoradiotherapy in HPV16-positive cancers. Study-wide results and caveats: Functional assays defining HPV-specific T cells used only a couple of HPV16-positive patients. During treatment, candidate HPV-specific clones and E7-related motifs expanded in tumor.

This CDR3 comprises 14 residues. Looked up from germline, CDR1 is SGHRS and CDR2 is YFSETQ. Trimming shortened V by 4 bases and J by 0 bases, and 10 bases separated the two germline ends. Concerning this clone: As yet, its antigen is unknown.

The data were produced by immunoSEQ multiplex PCR, yet TCRdb's version contains in-frame clones alone and is incomplete. This table holds about 53,000 clones, about 88% found once. V usage is TRBV5-1 and J usage is TRBJ1-1; D is unclear. The TCR sequence derives from a human donor with HPV-associated anogenital cancer. The sample was blood, taken from a patient who underwent chemoradiotherapy. The DNA for the CDR3 is TGCGCCAGCAGCCCCAGAGCGGTGAACACTGAAGCTTTCTTT. Its translation: CASSPRAVNTEAFF.